These 7 T cell receptor beta chains were all obtained from the same sample, sequenced in a study of control samples from healthy donors and cancer patients. TCRdb's table, derived via immunoSEQ multiplex PCR, lists solely in-frame clones and lacks some. The sample yields tens of thousands of clones, 85% to 90% seen once. Sequenced material: blood. The receptors shown here come from a woman aged 50 to 60 in good health.

The rearrangement links TRBV14 to TRBJ2-5; the match to TRBD1 covers 8 bases. With V trimmed by 4 bases and J by 3 bases, 16 bases remained unmatched. The germline gives CDR1 SGHDN, CDR2 FVKESK. This CDR3 has 18 amino acids. CDR3 nucleotides: TGTGCCAGCAGCCTCTTTTTGGGGAAGGGACAGGACAAAGAGACCCAGTACTTC. This encodes CASSLFLGKGQDKETQYF.

CDR3 residues: CASSPGTGVGYTF. CDR3 coding DNA: TGTGCCAGCTCACCAGGGACAGGGGTTGGCTACACCTTC. V usage is TRBV18 and J usage is TRBJ1-2; 10 nucleotides agree with TRBD1. J gave up 7 bases and V 2 bases, and 1 base lay outside the gene matches. This CDR3 comprises 13 residues. CDR1 KGHSH and CDR2 LQKENI come from the germline V gene.

The rearrangement joins TRBV28 to TRBJ1-5; TRBD1 matches at 8 bases. Germline V CDR1 and CDR2: MDHEN, SYDVKM. J was trimmed by 0 bases and V by 4 bases; bases with no gene match: 8. This CDR3 is 17 amino acids long. The CDR3 bases are TGTGCCAGCAGTTATAAGTTGACAGGGGTTAGCAATCAGCCCCAGCATTTT. Protein product: CASSYKLTGVSNQPQHF.

The chain recombines TRBV6-1 with TRBJ1-2; 7 bases map to TRBD1. The V and J ends lost 4 bases and 0 bases, in that order; junction bases with no gene match: 8. The CDR3 consists of 16 residues. Germline loops: CDR1 MNHNS, CDR2 SASEGT. CDR3: CASSATGTVTNYGYTF. The CDR3 bases are TGTGCCAGCAGTGCAACCGGGACAGTAACTAACTATGGCTACACCTTC.

The chain joins TRBV7-3 to TRBJ2-3; the D gene is possibly TRBD2 (6 bases). This CDR3 has 14 residues. The V gene lost 6 bases and the J gene lost 0 bases, with 10 bases spanning the gap. The germline gives CDR1 SGHTA, CDR2 FQGTGA. DNA of the CDR3: TGTGCCAGCAGTTTCGGGAGTAGCACAGATACGCAGTATTTT. Translating it yields CASSFGSSTDTQYF. Supplemented by reference TRBV7-3 and TRBJ2-3, the full variable domain reads GAGVSQTPSNKVTEKGKYVELRCDPISGHTALYWYRQSLGQGPEFLIYFQGTGAADDSGLPNDRFFAVRPEGSVSTLKIQRTERGDSAVYLCASSFGSSTDTQYFGPGTRLTVL.

The CDR3 DNA reads TGTGCCAGCAGCTTACAGAGCGGGGTCTACAATGAGCAGTTCTTC. Translation: CASSLQSGVYNEQFF. The V and J genes are TRBV11-2 and TRBJ2-1; 7 bases line up with TRBD2. Germline lookup yields CDR1 SGHAT and CDR2 FQNNGV. The CDR3 has 15 residues. The V segment lost 2 bases and the J segment 3 bases; nucleotides outside the gene matches: 4. The variable domain in full, completed from reference TRBV11-2 and TRBJ2-1, reads EAGVAQSPRYKIIEKRQSVAFWCNPISGHATLYWYQQILGQGPKLLIQFQNNGVVDDSQLPKDRFSAERLKGVDSTLKIQPAKLEDSAVYLCASSLQSGVYNEQFFGPGTRLTVL.

The chain is built from TRBV6-2 or TRBV6-3 and TRBJ1-1; D uncertain. Trimming shortened V by 0 bases and J by 5 bases, and 10 bases separated the two germline ends. The germline gives CDR1 MNHEY, CDR2 SVGEGT. This CDR3 has 14 residues. Written as DNA, the CDR3 is TGTGCCAGCAGTTACTCCGGGAGTGGGACTGAAGCTTTCTTT. Translated: CASSYSGSGTEAFF.